Listed below are T cell receptor beta chains from one sample, sequenced in a study of CD8 T cells in ankylosing spondylitis. TCRdb re-called the 5' RACE reads with MiXCR, one entry per CDR3 protein. The sample includes roughly 39,000 distinct CDR3 sequences, roughly 2.5% of them seen just once. Sequenced sample: blood, either unsorted or a sorted T cell fraction (not recorded which). The receptors were gathered from a male donor with ankylosing spondylitis or in good health (not recorded which). Each CDR3 is given with its conserved first and last residue. A D gene is named only where the DNA matches it firmly. Clone sizes are shown as once, few, many, or a class for an expanded clone.

V gene	clone size	D gene	J gene	CDR3 DNA	CDR3 protein
TRBV9	many	.	TRBJ2-2	TGTGCCAGCAGCGTAAGTAGCGGAGTCACCGGGGAGCTGTTTTTT	CASSVSSGVTGELFF
TRBV9	many	.	TRBJ2-1	TGTGCCAGCAGCGCTAGTCTAGCGACGAGCTCCTACAATGAGCAGTTCTTC	CASSASLATSSYNEQFF
TRBV9	many	TRBD1	TRBJ2-3	TGTGCCAGCAGCGCCCGGGACAGGGGAGACACAGATACGCAGTATTTT	CASSARDRGDTDTQYF
TRBV9	few	.	TRBJ1-2	TGTGCCAGCAGCGTAGACCAAAAGTTCTATGGCTACACCTTC	CASSVDQKFYGYTF
TRBV9	many	.	TRBJ2-5	TGTGCCAGCAGCGTAGGAGCGGGTAGGCAAGAGACCCAGTACTTC	CASSVGAGRQETQYF
TRBV9	many	.	TRBJ2-6	TGTGCCAGCAGCGCGAACAGGGCCTCTGGGGCCAACGTCCTGACTTTC	CASSANRASGANVLTF
TRBV9	many	.	TRBJ2-1	TGTGCCAGCAGCGTACCCGGGCCAAGAGGGGGCAATGAGCAGTTCTTC	CASSVPGPRGGNEQFF
TRBV9	many	TRBD1	TRBJ2-2	TGTGCCAGCAGCGTTGGGACAGTCGTGGGGGAGCTGTTTTTT	CASSVGTVVGELFF
TRBV9	many	.	TRBJ1-2	TGTGCCAGCAGCGTGACCGGGGGCGTGAACTATGGCTACACCTTC	CASSVTGGVNYGYTF
TRBV9	many	.	TRBJ2-5	TGTGCCAGCAGCGTTAGACAGCACCAAGAGACCCAGTACTTC	CASSVRQHQETQYF
TRBV9	many	.	TRBJ2-5	TGTGCCAGCAGCCCACGAGCGGAAGAGACCCAGTACTTC	CASSPRAEETQYF
TRBV9	many	.	TRBJ2-1	TGTGCCAGCAGCAGGCAGGGGGGTCGGATTTCCTACAATGAGCAGTTCTTC	CASSRQGGRISYNEQFF
TRBV9	many	.	TRBJ2-3	TGTGCCAGCAGCGTAGCCCAGGGGAGGATGGATACGCAGTATTTT	CASSVAQGRMDTQYF
TRBV9	many	.	TRBJ1-2	TGTGCCAGCAGCGTCCTCCCTCAGGGAGCTGGGACCCATGGCTACACCTTC	CASSVLPQGAGTHGYTF
TRBV9	many	.	TRBJ2-1	TGTGCCAGCAGCGTAGAGTTGCGGATGACCTACAATGAGCAGTTCTTC	CASSVELRMTYNEQFF
TRBV9	many	.	TRBJ2-7	TGTGCCAGCAGCCCGAGGGGGGGGAGAGTAGACGAGCAGTACTTC	CASSPRGGRVDEQYF
TRBV9	many	.	TRBJ2-1	TGTGCCAGCAGCGTCGGGACTGGGAATTACAATGAGCAGTTCTTC	CASSVGTGNYNEQFF
TRBV9	many	.	TRBJ2-7	TGTGCCAGCAGCGTAGGGGACGAGCAGTACTTC	CASSVGDEQYF
TRBV9	many	TRBD1	TRBJ2-7	TGTGCCAGCAGCGTAGGAATTTGGGACAGGCCTTACGAGCAGTACTTC	CASSVGIWDRPYEQYF
TRBV9	many	.	TRBJ2-6	TGTGCCAGCAGCCCCGGGGGTCCTACTTCTGGGGCCAACGTCCTGACTTTC	CASSPGGPTSGANVLTF